Here is one TCR beta chain with its context. The CDR3 sequence is 14 residues long. Looked up from germline, CDR1 is SGHRS and CDR2 is YFSETQ. Trimming shortened V by 4 bases and J by 9 bases, and 19 bases separated the two germline ends. Seattle's enrolled individuals joined amid active infection and were then monitored longitudinally. This specimen belongs to a study of blood T cell repertoires in COVID-19. Looking at the study overall: Samples of COVID-19 (acute and convalescent) were obtained from the United States, Italy and Spain. PBMCs, B-cell-depleted T cells, or T cells were the source of the cDNA or gDNA that made up the material.

Per the original methods: Reference gene primer amplification gave estimated nucleated cell counts. Profiling relied on immunoSEQ multiplex PCR, and the TCRdb table lists in-frame clones only, not all of them. For V, J and clone size, that table is used; D and trimming come from the DNA. The repertoire holds some 230,000 clones, roughly four fifths seen once, with around 8% in the top ten. The sample taken for sequencing was peripheral blood. The clonotype comes from a woman older than 75 with COVID-19, enrolled during active disease. The chain employs TRBV5-1 and TRBJ1-1; TRBD1 is a possible D gene (5 bases). CDR3 residues: CASSPPGGDIQAFF. In DNA, the CDR3 is TGCGCCAGCAGCCCACCGGGGGGGGATATACAAGCTTTCTTT.